The subject of this entry is one T cell receptor (beta chain). This entry comes from a study of blood T cell repertoires in COVID-19. Study background: Sources were T cells, B-cell-depleted T cells, or PBMCs; the material itself was cDNA or gDNA.

Original analysis: Estimates of nucleated cell counts were drawn from the amplification of reference gene primers. The protocol was immunoSEQ multiplex PCR, while the TCRdb copy is restricted to in-frame clones and leaves out a portion. V and J calls and clone size are given by that table; D and trimming were obtained from the DNA. This table holds about 130,000 clones, 85% to 90% found once. The germline V gene has CDR1 MNHEY and CDR2 SVGAGI. Trimming took 2 bases from V and 6 from J, leaving 10 bases between them. The CDR3 consists of 13 residues. The rearrangement joins TRBV6-5 to TRBJ1-2; tentative D call: TRBD1 (5 bases). The sequenced material came from peripheral blood. This sequence originates from a man of 80 years or more with active or convalescent COVID-19. The CDR3 is CASSYREGNGYTF. CDR3 DNA: TGTGCCAGCAGTTACAGGGAGGGGAATGGCTACACCTTC.